Below, 5 T cell receptor beta chains from the same sample are listed, as sequenced in a study of T cells expressing NK-cell markers. TCRdb re-called the 5' RACE reads and shows each CDR3 protein once, DNA omitted. The table for this sample gives 550,000 to 600,000 distinct CDR3 sequences. The specimen was blood T cells: a sorted CD56 or NKG2C T cell subset, CD4+ or CD8+ T cells, or bulk PBMC T cells (not recorded which). These receptors were collected from a man aged 18 to 29 in good health.

The rearrangement uses TRBV7-6 and TRBJ1-4; checking the TCRdb D call of TRBD1 is not possible without DNA. CDR1 and CDR2 from the germline V gene are SGHVS and FNYEAQ. The CDR3 consists of 15 residues. CDR3 sequence: CASSSAGARGEKLFF. The entire variable domain, with the rest obtained from reference TRBV7-6 and TRBJ1-4, is as follows: GAGVSQSPRYKVTKRGQDVALRCDPISGHVSLYWYRQALGQGPEFLTYFNYEAQQDKSGLPNDRFSAERPEGSISTLTIQRTEQRDSAMYRCASSSAGARGEKLFFGSGTQLSVL.

J is TRBJ2-7 and V is TRBV4-1; TCRdb reports TRBD1, a call that lacks DNA to check it against. The CDR3 is 16 amino acids. Germline CDR1 reads MGHRA; CDR2 reads YSYEKL. CDR3 loop: CASSQSPGQGVFEQYF.

The rearrangement uses TRBV20-1 and TRBJ2-7; with no DNA, the TCRdb D assignment of TRBD1 cannot be verified. CDR1 is DFQATT and CDR2 is SNEGSKA in the germline V gene (reference sequence). The CDR3 runs to 12 residues. CDR3 loop: CSARDVAYEQYF.

This chain links TRBV10-3 with TRBJ1-2; TCRdb's assignment of TRBD1 cannot be checked, as there is no DNA. Germline V gene data show CDR1 as ENHRY and CDR2 as SYGVKD. This CDR3 comprises 17 residues. CDR3 in amino acids: CAISTGTGMPGDYGYTF.

CDR3 amino acids: CASSPSWGREETQYF. The rearrangement links TRBV6-1 to TRBJ2-5; TCRdb's assignment of TRBD1 cannot be checked, as there is no DNA. Germline CDR1 is MNHNS and CDR2 is SASEGT. This CDR3 comprises 15 residues.